Each of the 10 T cell receptor beta chains below was sequenced from the same sample in a study of T cell responses to AZD1222 COVID-19 vaccine. Sequencing was performed with immunoSEQ multiplex PCR; in TCRdb, only in-frame clones are kept and a portion is missing. The data hold 95,000 to 150,000 clones, with around 90% observed a single time. Material: peripheral blood, obtained on day 0 of AZD1222 vaccination. Receptors originate from an adult in good health.

The rearrangement joins TRBV27 to TRBJ1-5; D is perhaps TRBD1 (5 bases). CDR3 length: 13 amino acids. V was clipped by 2 bases and J by 5 bases, with 7 bases between them. Germline CDR1 and CDR2: MNHEY and SMNVEV (reference sequence). DNA for the CDR3: TGTGCCAGCAGTTTAAGGGGATATCAGCCCCAGCATTTT. It codes for CASSLRGYQPQHF.

The gene calls are TRBV6-6 and TRBJ2-2, with 9 bases identical to TRBD2. The CDR3 length is 12 residues. Germline-derived CDR1 and CDR2 are MNHNY and SVGAGI (reference sequence). For the CDR3, the DNA is TGTGCGCGGGAGGGCCGGGCCGGGGAGCTGTTTTTT. Translating gives CAREGRAGELFF.

The V gene is TRBV28, the J gene TRBJ2-3; TRBD2 might be the D (5 bases). The V end lost 6 bases, the J end lost 1 base, and 14 bases lay between the germline ends. Germline CDR1 MDHEN, CDR2 SYDVKM. The CDR3 has 15 residues. As DNA, the CDR3 is TGTGCCAGCAGCACGAGGGCTGGTGGCACAGATACGCAGTATTTT. Residues: CASSTRAGGTDTQYF.

V and J are TRBV5-1 and TRBJ2-1, with 9 bases fitting TRBD2. The CDR3 covers 13 residues. V shed 10 bases, J shed 10 bases, and the junction held 12 bases outside the gene matches. Per the germline V gene, CDR1 is SGHRS and CDR2 is YFSETQ. This CDR3 is CASWGSGRDEQFF. CDR3 DNA: TGCGCCTCCTGGGGTAGCGGGAGAGACGAGCAGTTCTTC.

The chain uses TRBV5-6 and TRBJ1-1, with D perhaps TRBD1 (6 bases). The germline CDR1 and CDR2 sequences are SGHDT and YYEEEE. CDR3 length equals 12 residues. Trimming pared 4 bases from V and 10 bases from J, leaving 14 bases between. CDR3 protein: CASSLGQTLAFF. The CDR3 DNA follows: TGTGCCAGCAGCCTCGGACAGACGCTAGCTTTCTTT.

The J gene is TRBJ1-5, the V gene TRBV23-1; unclear D gene. Being an ORF, TRBV23-1 has a function that is uncertain. Between the trimmed V and J ends, which lost 6 bases and 0 bases, there was a span of 21 bases. This CDR3 is 18 amino acids long. This chain's CDR3 is CASSPISANSNSNQPQHF. In DNA form, the CDR3 reads TGCGCCAGCAGCCCAATCTCCGCTAACTCTAATAGCAATCAGCCCCAGCATTTT.

The chain employs TRBV19 and TRBJ1-1; no firm D call. This CDR3 contains 13 residues. The germline gives CDR1 LNHDA, CDR2 SQIVND (reference sequence). Trimming shortened V by 3 bases and J by 1 base, and 6 bases separated the two germline ends. Written as DNA, the CDR3 is TGTGCCAGTAGTATCAGTTCGAACACTGAAGCTTTCTTT. It codes for CASSISSNTEAFF.

The count of this clone is one. The chain uses TRBV6-4 and TRBJ2-3, with D perhaps matching TRBD1 (5 bases). Trimming took 0 bases from V and 3 from J, leaving 10 bases between them. The CDR3 is made up of 15 amino acids. CDR1 is MRHNA, CDR2 SNTAGT, per germline. The CDR3 nucleotides read TGTGCCAGCAGTGACTCAGGGGAAGGGACAGATACGCAGTATTTT. Amino acid sequence: CASSDSGEGTDTQYF.

The chain has TRBV5-1 and TRBJ2-2, with 9 bases that match TRBD1. From germline, CDR1 is SGHRS and CDR2 YFSETQ. Trimming at V came to 0 bases and at J to 4 bases, leaving 7 bases not matched to a gene. The CDR3 covers 17 residues. The CDR3 reads CASSLVKQGALTGELFF. DNA for the CDR3: TGCGCCAGCAGCTTGGTAAAACAGGGGGCGCTCACCGGGGAGCTGTTTTTT. Drawing the rest from reference TRBV5-1 and TRBJ2-2, the complete variable domain is KAGVTQTPRYLIKTRGQQVTLSCSPISGHRSVSWYQQTPGQGLQFLFEYFSETQRNKGNFPGRFSGRQFSNSRSEMNVSTLELGDSALYLCASSLVKQGALTGELFFGEGSRLTVL.

The J gene is TRBJ1-2, the V gene TRBV12-3 or TRBV12-4; 11 positions agree with TRBD1. The CDR3 length is 13 residues. V gave up 3 bases and J gave up 8 bases; unmatched junction bases: 2. The CDR3 here is CASSLDRGLGYTF. The CDR3 bases are TGTGCCAGCAGTTTGGACAGGGGGCTCGGCTACACCTTC.